This passage covers 32 T cell receptor beta chains from one sample sequenced in a study of T-cell memory formation after mild COVID-19. TCRdb ran MiXCR on the 5' RACE reads and lists one entry per CDR3 protein. The sample contains fewer than 350,000 distinct CDR3 sequences, roughly 15% of which appear only once. Sequencing was performed on PBMCs or a T cell subset sorted from them (not recorded which). These receptors were obtained from a man younger than 35 who had mild COVID-19 (a few samples of this study predate the infection). Cell type and time point are not known.

The chain employs TRBV6-5 and TRBJ1-5, with no clear D. Germline CDR1 is MNHEY and CDR2 is SVGAGI. V was clipped by 11 bases and J by 0 bases, with 14 bases between them. This CDR3 region has 14 residues. The CDR3 sequence is CASSGSDSNQPQHF. The CDR3 DNA follows: TGTGCCTCCTCGGGGTCCGATAGCAATCAGCCCCAGCATTTT.

This clonotype was counted a few times. The V gene is TRBV4-3, the J gene TRBJ2-2, with TRBD1 identical over 10 bases. Per germline, CDR1 LGHNA and CDR2 YSLEER. The length of the CDR3 is 17 residues. With 0 bases clipped from V and 4 bases from J, the junction kept 5 bases outside the gene matches. The CDR3 spells CASSQEAGQGSTGELFF. CDR3 coding DNA: TGCGCCAGCAGCCAAGAGGCGGGACAGGGGTCCACCGGGGAGCTGTTTTTT.

The gene calls are TRBV28 and TRBJ2-7; TRBD1 matches at 9 bases. Germline values: CDR1 MDHEN, CDR2 SYDVKM. This CDR3 spans 14 amino acids. Trimming at V came to 5 bases and at J to 3 bases, leaving 5 bases not matched to a gene. The CDR3 loop is CASSTRTGVYEQYV. The CDR3 nucleotides are TGTGCCAGCAGTACTCGGACAGGGGTCTACGAGCAGTACGTC.

The chain links TRBV12-3 or TRBV12-4 to TRBJ2-5, with 7 bases that match TRBD1. The CDR3 has 13 residues. J lost 3 bases, V lost 3 bases, and 1 base had no gene match. The CDR3 loop is CASSFGTEETQYF. The CDR3 region has the DNA TGTGCCAGCAGTTTTGGGACAGAAGAGACCCAGTACTTC.

CDR3 in amino acids: CASSRQKQPQHF. The CDR3 DNA follows: TGTGCCAGCAGCAGACAGAAGCAGCCCCAGCATTTT. The gene calls are TRBV7-2 and TRBJ1-5; D perhaps matches TRBD1 (5 bases). This CDR3 has 12 amino acids. The germline V and J ends were trimmed by 5 bases and 7 bases, with 9 bases remaining between them. CDR1 is SGHTA, CDR2 FQGNSA, per germline.

As DNA, the CDR3 is TGTGCCAGCAGATTCGGGGAAGGGAACACTGAAGCTTTCTTT. Its protein is CASRFGEGNTEAFF. This sequence joins TRBV12-3 or TRBV12-4 and TRBJ1-1; no firm D call. The CDR3 runs 14 residues. The V and J ends lost 6 bases and 1 base respectively, with 12 bases between them.

The chain joins TRBV2 to TRBJ2-5, with D possibly TRBD2 on 7 matching bases. The CDR3 loop spans 13 amino acids. The germline CDR1 and CDR2 sequences are SNHLY and FYNNEI. V lost 6 bases to trimming and J lost 1 base, with 9 bases between them. The chain's CDR3 is CASRGGVQETQYF. The CDR3 DNA reads TGTGCCAGCAGAGGGGGGGTCCAAGAGACCCAGTACTTC.

This chain uses TRBV12-3 or TRBV12-4 with TRBJ1-1; D is unresolved. The V gene lost 6 bases and the J gene lost 3 bases, with 8 bases spanning the gap. The CDR3 sequence is 12 residues long. The CDR3 DNA sequence: TGTGCCAGCAGGTTATCGTACACTGAAGCTTTCTTT. It is translated as CASRLSYTEAFF.

This clonotype came up many times. This chain connects TRBV5-1 to TRBJ2-5, with 9 bases aligning to TRBD2. J gave up 3 bases and V 4 bases, and 4 bases lay outside the gene matches. Germline loops: CDR1 SGHRS, CDR2 YFSETQ. The length of the CDR3 is 14 residues. CDR3 amino acids: CASSTGGGEETQYF. The CDR3 region has the DNA TGCGCCAGCAGCACCGGCGGGGGGGAAGAGACCCAGTACTTC. Full variable domain (outside the CDR3, taken from reference TRBV5-1 and TRBJ2-5): KAGVTQTPRYLIKTRGQQVTLSCSPISGHRSVSWYQQTPGQGLQFLFEYFSETQRNKGNFPGRFSGRQFSNSRSEMNVSTLELGDSALYLCASSTGGGEETQYFGPGTRLLVL.

Only a few counts were recorded for this clonotype. V gene TRBV10-3 combines with J gene TRBJ2-7; maybe TRBD2 (5 bases). The V gene's germline CDR1 is ENHRY and CDR2 SYGVKD. The CDR3 runs 10 residues. V lost 11 bases and J 3 bases, leaving 8 bases between the germline ends. Here the CDR3 DNA reads TGTGCCGCGGGCCTCTACGAGCAGTACTTC. Translating gives CAAGLYEQYF.

This clonotype was seen a few times. The gene calls are TRBV5-1 and TRBJ1-5, with no clear D. V lost 4 bases, J lost 9 bases, and 17 bases lay in between. Germline V CDR1 and CDR2: SGHRS, YFSETQ. This CDR3 has 14 residues. The CDR3 coding sequence is TGCGCCAGCAGCCCAGCCAGCGGGTTCCCGCCCCAGCATTTT. This codes for CASSPASGFPPQHF.

The chain combines TRBV27 with TRBJ1-6, with D possibly TRBD1 on 5 matching bases. The CDR3 covers 18 residues. Germline CDR1 reads MNHEY; CDR2 reads SMNVEV (reference sequence). V dropped 5 bases and J dropped 6 bases, with 23 bases sitting between them. CDR3 DNA: TGTGCCAGCAGTGGGACCCGGGCCTCTTATCGCTTTAATTCACCCCTCCACTTT. The encoded protein is CASSGTRASYRFNSPLHF.

The genes are TRBV5-1 and TRBJ2-2; TRBD2 aligns across 16 bases. The V gene's germline CDR1 is SGHRS and CDR2 YFSETQ. This CDR3 is 18 amino acids long. V was clipped by 4 bases and J by 7 bases; unmatched bases: 10. CDR3 sequence (DNA): TGCGCCAGCAGCCCTGGGACTAGCGGGGGGGCCGGCGGCGGGGAGCTGTTTTTT. It encodes CASSPGTSGGAGGGELFF.

This clonotype appeared a few times. The J gene is TRBJ2-1, the V gene TRBV5-1, with D perhaps TRBD1 or TRBD2 (5 bases each). The V end was cut by 0 bases, the J end by 0 bases, with 10 bases between. Germline lookup yields CDR1 SGHRS and CDR2 YFSETQ. This CDR3 is built from 16 residues. CDR3 nucleotide sequence: TGCGCCAGCAGCTTGGGGTGGGGGAACTCCTACAATGAGCAGTTCTTC. Protein product: CASSLGWGNSYNEQFF. Full variable domain (rest looked up from reference TRBV5-1 and TRBJ2-1): KAGVTQTPRYLIKTRGQQVTLSCSPISGHRSVSWYQQTPGQGLQFLFEYFSETQRNKGNFPGRFSGRQFSNSRSEMNVSTLELGDSALYLCASSLGWGNSYNEQFFGPGTRLTVL.

The rearrangement uses TRBV12-3 or TRBV12-4 and TRBJ2-7; D possibly corresponds to TRBD2 (6 bases). With 3 bases removed from V and 5 bases from J, the gap between germline ends came to 14 bases. The CDR3 is 14 residues long. CDR3 sequence (DNA): TGTGCCAGCAGTTTTGCGGGGTTGGTCGACGAGCAGTACTTC. This translates into CASSFAGLVDEQYF.

This chain's CDR3 is CASSIQSGQETQYF. The CDR3 DNA reads as TGTGCCAGCAGCATACAGAGCGGGCAAGAGACCCAGTACTTC. V usage is TRBV7-2 and J usage is TRBJ2-5, with D tentatively TRBD2 (6 bases). CDR3 length: 14 residues. V was pared by 5 bases and J by 2 bases, with 12 bases between. Per germline, CDR1 SGHTA and CDR2 FQGNSA.

This clonotype was detected a few times. J is TRBJ1-6 and V is TRBV20-1, with 8 bases fitting TRBD1. The V gene end was trimmed by 6 bases and the J gene end by 9 bases; junction bases not matched to a gene: 4. The CDR3 is made up of 12 amino acids. Germline V gene sequence: CDR1 DFQATT, CDR2 SNEGSKA (reference sequence). CDR3 sequence reads: CSAGQGRSPLHF. CDR3 sequence (DNA): TGCAGTGCCGGACAGGGACGTTCACCCCTCCACTTT.

V is TRBV9 and J is TRBJ1-2, with D perhaps TRBD1 (6 bases). V dropped 4 bases and J dropped 5 bases, with 21 bases sitting between them. The CDR3 spans 16 residues. Germline V CDR1 and CDR2: SGDLS, YYNGEE. CDR3 region: CASSLDGGAWWYGYTF. CDR3 nucleotides: TGTGCCAGCAGCCTAGACGGGGGCGCATGGTGGTATGGCTACACCTTC.

This clonotype appeared once. The chain has TRBV10-3 and TRBJ1-2, with 7 nucleotides matching TRBD1. The CDR3 covers 13 residues. The germline V gene has CDR1 ENHRY and CDR2 SYGVKD. Trimming removed 7 bases from V and 8 bases from J; junction bases left unmatched: 10. The CDR3 here is CAINTGALGGYTF. The CDR3 nucleotides are TGTGCCATCAATACAGGGGCCCTAGGAGGCTACACCTTC.

The chain couples TRBV20-1 to TRBJ1-2; 8 positions match TRBD1. This CDR3 comprises 12 residues. V gave up 5 bases and J gave up 2 bases; unmatched junction bases: 1. The germline V gene encodes CDR1 DFQATT and CDR2 SNEGSKA (reference sequence). CDR3 nucleotide sequence: TGCAGTGCTTGGACAGGGAACTATGGCTACACCTTC. Translating it yields CSAWTGNYGYTF.

In its sample, this clonotype was seen many times. CDR3 DNA sequence: TGTGCCAGCAGCCGGAGGGACAGTTACAATGAGCAGTTCTTC. Its translation is CASSRRDSYNEQFF. This rearrangement joins TRBV7-8 to TRBJ2-1; D possibly corresponds to TRBD1 (7 bases). The CDR3 spans 14 residues. V dropped 5 bases and J dropped 4 bases, with 12 bases sitting between them. In germline, CDR1 is SGHVS, CDR2 FQNEAQ.

CDR3 amino acids: CASSQDPSLGGRPYEQCV. The CDR3 DNA reads TGTGCCAGCAGCCAAGATCCGAGTCTGGGCGGGCGGCCCTACGAGCAGTGCGTC. The chain uses TRBV4-2 and TRBJ2-7, with D perhaps matching TRBD2 (5 bases). The CDR3 is 18 residues long. Germline V lookup: CDR1 LGHNA, CDR2 YNFKEQ.

V and J are TRBV20-1 and TRBJ2-7, with a weak D call TRBD2 (6 bases). This CDR3 region has 14 residues. The germline CDR1 and CDR2 sequences are DFQATT and SNEGSKA (reference sequence). The V and J ends lost 6 bases and 0 bases respectively, with 15 bases between them. The CDR3 sequence: CSATPAGPSYEQYF. CDR3 bases: TGCAGTGCCACCCCCGCGGGGCCCTCCTACGAGCAGTACTTC.

This chain uses TRBV6-1 with TRBJ2-2; D not certain. The germline gives CDR1 MNHNS, CDR2 SASEGT. The CDR3 totals 13 residues. Trimming pared 6 bases from V and 5 bases from J, leaving 10 bases between. The CDR3 DNA reads as TGTGCCAGCAGCCCGACAAGGACCGGGGAGCTGTTTTTT. This encodes CASSPTRTGELFF.

In this sample, this clonotype turned up a few times. CDR3 DNA: TGTGCCAGCAGTGACATATCGGGGAATCAGCCCCAGCATTTT. It is translated as CASSDISGNQPQHF. J is TRBJ1-5 and V is TRBV2; the D is unclear. CDR3 length equals 14 residues. V lost 3 bases and J lost 4, with 10 bases in between. Per the germline V gene, CDR1 is SNHLY and CDR2 is FYNNEI.

This clonotype was detected only a few times. The rearrangement links TRBV7-2 to TRBJ2-3, with 7 bases identical to TRBD2. From germline, CDR1 is SGHTA and CDR2 FQGNSA. This CDR3 has 14 residues. V lost 5 bases, J lost 6 bases, and 8 bases stayed unmatched. The CDR3 DNA is TGTGCCAGCAGCCCAAGAGCGGGGACCGATACGCAGTATTTT. This sequence encodes CASSPRAGTDTQYF. Full variable domain (missing parts from reference TRBV7-2 and TRBJ2-3): GAGVSQSPSNKVTEKGKDVELRCDPISGHTALYWYRQSLGQGLEFLIYFQGNSAPDKSGLPSDRFSAERTGGSVSTLTIQRTQQEDSAVYLCASSPRAGTDTQYFGPGTRLTVL.

The rearrangement joins TRBV5-1 to TRBJ2-1; the D is unclear. In germline, CDR1 is SGHRS, CDR2 YFSETQ. Between the trimmed V and J ends, which lost 0 bases and 3 bases, there was a span of 7 bases. CDR3 length equals 14 residues. The CDR3 DNA follows: TGCGCCAGCAGCTTGGGGGCCATCTACAATGAGCAGTTCTTC. This codes for CASSLGAIYNEQFF.

This clonotype was recorded a few times. The chain links TRBV20-1 to TRBJ1-5, with D uncertain. Looked up from germline, CDR1 is DFQATT and CDR2 is SNEGSKA (reference sequence). This CDR3 contains 14 residues. V lost 1 base and J 5 bases, leaving 12 bases between the germline ends. The CDR3 DNA follows: TGCAGTGCTAGAGTGGGAAATGAGGATCAGCCCCAGCATTTT. Its translation: CSARVGNEDQPQHF.

This clonotype was counted only a few times. The chain employs TRBV12-3 or TRBV12-4 and TRBJ1-3; D is uncertain. The V end was cut by 5 bases, the J end by 4 bases, with 9 bases between. The CDR3 runs to 13 residues. The CDR3 sequence: CASSPMGGNTIYF. In nucleotides, the CDR3 is TGTGCCAGCAGTCCCATGGGGGGAAACACCATATATTTT.

The chain is built from TRBV6-5 and TRBJ2-5; D is perhaps TRBD1 (7 bases). The CDR3 sequence is 14 residues long. Looked up from germline, CDR1 is MNHEY and CDR2 is SVGAGI. V lost 2 bases, J lost 8 bases, and 15 bases lay in between. CDR3 sequence reads: CASSYPNRGGTQYF. The CDR3 coding sequence is TGTGCCAGCAGTTACCCGAACAGGGGAGGAACCCAGTACTTC.

This clonotype was seen many times. V usage is TRBV3-1 and J usage is TRBJ2-1; D is unresolved. The CDR3 loop spans 14 amino acids. Trimming removed 8 bases at V and 0 bases at J, with 11 bases between. Germline V gene data show CDR1 as LGHDT and CDR2 as YNNKEL (reference sequence). The CDR3 protein is CASQPSDSYNEQFF. The CDR3 coding sequence is TGTGCCAGCCAACCGTCTGACTCCTACAATGAGCAGTTCTTC.

This clonotype turned up a few times. This chain connects TRBV5-1 to TRBJ1-1; D is perhaps TRBD1 (6 bases). The V gene's germline CDR1 is SGHRS and CDR2 YFSETQ. The CDR3 contains 15 residues. Trimming shortened V by 0 bases and J by 3 bases, and 12 bases separated the two germline ends. The CDR3 DNA follows: TGCGCCAGCAGCTTGGCCCAGGGGCGAGACACTGAAGCTTTCTTT. Its protein is CASSLAQGRDTEAFF.